Described below is a single T cell receptor beta chain sequence and its context. Trimming stripped 4 bases from V and 7 bases from J, with 8 bases between. The CDR3 is made up of 11 amino acids. Germline assignment: CDR1 MGHRA and CDR2 YSYEKL. This entry is derived from a study of radiotherapy plus CTLA-4 blockade in lung cancer. Assay: immunoSEQ multiplex PCR; the TCRdb copy retains only in-frame clones and omits some. The repertoire consists of about 77,000 clones, with around 74% occurring once and the leading ten covering around 10%. The rearrangement links TRBV4-1 to TRBJ2-7; D gene ambiguous. The TCR sequence derives from a human donor with non-small cell lung cancer whose response to radiotherapy plus ipilimumab could not be evaluated. This specimen consisted of peripheral blood, obtained from a patient treated with radiotherapy plus ipilimumab. CDR3 DNA: TGCGCCAGCAGCCGATTCGGGGAGCAGTACTTC. Its protein is CASSRFGEQYF.